This is a list of T cell receptor beta chains from one sample in a study of identical twins. MiXCR, applied by TCRdb to the 5' RACE reads, yields one record per CDR3 protein. The data show around 160,000 distinct CDR3 sequences, 3% to 4% seen once. The specimen sequenced was memory T cells sorted from blood. The receptors stem from a man younger than 30 in good health. Each CDR3 is given with its conserved first and last residue. The D gene is left open where the match is weak. Size is omitted from some rows. Given values are once, few, many or a class for expanded clones.

clone size: many
V gene: TRBV9
CDR3 length: 15
D gene: -
J gene: TRBJ2-3
CDR3 DNA: TGTGCCAGCAGCGTAGCCCCAGGGCGAACAGATACGCAGTATTTT
CDR3 protein: CASSVAPGRTDTQYF

clone size: many
V gene: TRBV4-2
CDR3 length: 16
D gene: TRBD2
J gene: TRBJ2-3
CDR3 DNA: TGTGCCAGCAGCCTGTCCGCGGGAGGGCCCGGAGATACGCAGTATTTT
CDR3 protein: CASSLSAGGPGDTQYF

clone size: many
V gene: TRBV7-2
CDR3 length: 14
D gene: TRBD2
J gene: TRBJ2-3
CDR3 DNA: TGTGCCAGCAGCGTCGTTAGCGGGAGAAATACGCAGTATTTT
CDR3 protein: CASSVVSGRNTQYF

clone size: many
V gene: TRBV9
CDR3 length: 17
D gene: TRBD1
J gene: TRBJ1-1
CDR3 DNA: TGTGCCAGCAGCGTAGAGGCGGGGGGACAGGGGTTTGTTGAAGCTTTCTTT
CDR3 protein: CASSVEAGGQGFVEAFF

clone size: many
V gene: TRBV4-3
CDR3 length: 14
D gene: -
J gene: TRBJ1-3
CDR3 DNA: TGCGCCAGCAGCTTATCCGTATCTGGAAACACCATATATTTT
CDR3 protein: CASSLSVSGNTIYF

clone size: many
V gene: TRBV7-2
CDR3 length: 13
D gene: -
J gene: TRBJ2-7
CDR3 DNA: TGTGCCAGCAGCTCGGGAGTAGGGTACGAGCAGTACTTC
CDR3 protein: CASSSGVGYEQYF

clone size: many
V gene: TRBV7-8
CDR3 length: 17
D gene: TRBD1
J gene: TRBJ2-2
CDR3 DNA: TGTGCCAGCAGCCCGGCGGTGGACAGGGGGCGGGGCGGGGAGCTGTTTTTT
CDR3 protein: CASSPAVDRGRGGELFF

clone size: many
V gene: TRBV3-1
CDR3 length: 14
D gene: -
J gene: TRBJ2-1
CDR3 DNA: TGCGCCAGCAGCTTGCCTAGCTCCTACAATGAGCAGTTCTTC
CDR3 protein: CASSLPSSYNEQFF

clone size: -
V gene: TRBV7-3
CDR3 length: 15
D gene: TRBD1
J gene: TRBJ2-1
CDR3 DNA: TGTGCCAGCAGCTCGTATGGGACAGGGGCAAATGAGCAGTTCTTC
CDR3 protein: CASSSYGTGANEQFF

clone size: -
V gene: TRBV7-6
CDR3 length: 15
D gene: -
J gene: TRBJ2-1
CDR3 DNA: TGTGCCAGCAGCAAAGAAGGTATTTCCTACAATGAGCAGTTCTTC
CDR3 protein: CASSKEGISYNEQFF

clone size: many
V gene: TRBV11-2
CDR3 length: 11
D gene: -
J gene: TRBJ2-1
CDR3 DNA: TGTGCCAGCAGCTTAGGTCTAGAGCAGTTCTTC
CDR3 protein: CASSLGLEQFF

clone size: many
V gene: TRBV10-3
CDR3 length: 16
D gene: -
J gene: TRBJ2-2
CDR3 DNA: TGTGCCATCAGTGAGGCCCCCCTCGAGAACACCGGGGAGCTGTTTTTT
CDR3 protein: CAISEAPLENTGELFF

clone size: many
V gene: TRBV19
CDR3 length: 13
D gene: TRBD1
J gene: TRBJ1-1
CDR3 DNA: TGTGCCAGTAGTATAGGGACAGGGGGCGAAGCTTTCTTT
CDR3 protein: CASSIGTGGEAFF

clone size: many
V gene: TRBV20-1
CDR3 length: 18
D gene: -
J gene: TRBJ1-4
CDR3 DNA: TGCAGTGCTAGAGATGGGCAAGAGGCACCGAGGAGTAATGAAAAACTGTTTTTT
CDR3 protein: CSARDGQEAPRSNEKLFF

clone size: many
V gene: TRBV6-4
CDR3 length: 13
D gene: -
J gene: TRBJ2-1
CDR3 DNA: TGTGCCAGCAGCGCTAGTTTCTACAATGAGCAGTTCTTC
CDR3 protein: CASSASFYNEQFF

clone size: many
V gene: TRBV5-1
CDR3 length: 14
D gene: -
J gene: TRBJ2-1
CDR3 DNA: TGCGCCAGCAGCGGGGCAGGAGGCTACAATGAGCAGTTCTTC
CDR3 protein: CASSGAGGYNEQFF

clone size: many
V gene: TRBV3-1
CDR3 length: 12
D gene: -
J gene: TRBJ2-4
CDR3 DNA: TGTGCCAGCGGGGAACCTAGGGACATTCAGTACTTC
CDR3 protein: CASGEPRDIQYF

clone size: many
V gene: TRBV20-1
CDR3 length: 15
D gene: TRBD1
J gene: TRBJ1-3
CDR3 DNA: TGCAGTGCTAAACCCGGGACAGGGGTTGGAAACACCATATATTTT
CDR3 protein: CSAKPGTGVGNTIYF